The source of this TCR beta chain is a study of T cell changes during pregnancy in multiple sclerosis. The length of the CDR3 is 20 residues. The V segment lost 8 bases and the J segment 0 bases; nucleotides outside the gene matches: 21. Germline V lookup: CDR1 SQVTM, CDR2 ANQGSEA. The protocol was immunoSEQ multiplex PCR, while the TCRdb copy is restricted to in-frame clones and leaves out a portion. The sample holds 70,000 to 75,000 clones, approximately 92% seen once. The sequencing used peripheral blood, collected in the second trimester of pregnancy. The V gene is TRBV29-1, the J gene TRBJ2-3; the match to TRBD1 covers 12 bases. The sequence came from a female donor in good health, enrolled as a control in a pregnancy study. Written as DNA, the CDR3 is TGCAGCTATAGGCTTTATAAATCCGGGACAGGGGGCACTAGCACAGATACGCAGTATTTT. Protein product: CSYRLYKSGTGGTSTDTQYF.